This T cell receptor (beta chain) was documented in a study of metastatic and nonmetastatic thyroid tumors. As processed by the authors: Clinicopathological groups supplied CDR3 differences that were used to build a distant-metastasis classifier for papillary thyroid cancer. TCRdb reanalyzed the PCR reads with MiXCR. TCRdb's processing, not the authors', yielded these V and J calls. The table includes 12,000 or so clones, more than 25% detected once. There are a few counts of this clone. All patients were untreated before thyroid surgery. Input material: adjacent normal tissue. The sequence was collected from a male donor with papillary thyroid cancer or a benign thyroid nodule (not recorded which). Some clones in this sample may be carry-over from other donors' samples.

The CDR3 is CASTKTGYNSPLHF. CDR3 nucleotides: TGTGCCAGCACCAAGACAGGCTATAATTCACCCCTCCACTTT. V usage is TRBV28 and J usage is TRBJ1-6, with D perhaps TRBD1 (6 bases). The V gene lost 7 bases and the J gene lost 3 bases, with 10 bases spanning the gap. In germline, CDR1 is MDHEN, CDR2 SYDVKM. The CDR3 runs 14 residues.